These 21 T cell receptor beta chains came from one sample sequenced in a study of T-cell reconstitution after alpha-beta-depleted transplantation in children. Unique molecular identifiers were incorporated when the TCRbeta library was constructed. Each CDR3 protein gets one entry after TCRdb re-called the PCR reads with MiXCR. The repertoire holds a few hundred thousand distinct CDR3 sequences, with approximately 10% as singletons. The sequencing here drew on PBMCs from the stem cell graft donor, taken from the stem cell graft. These receptors all come from a human donor who donated a stem cell graft to a child with acute lymphoblastic leukemia.

A few counts support this clonotype. The chain combines TRBV6-2 or TRBV6-3 with TRBJ1-2; no definite D call. V lost 6 bases to trimming and J lost 7 bases, with 6 bases between them. Germline lookup yields CDR1 MNHEY and CDR2 SVGEGT. CDR3 size: 10 residues. CDR3 sequence reads: CASRDGGYTF. The CDR3 nucleotides read TGTGCCAGCAGGGACGGTGGCTACACCTTC.

The chain joins TRBV20-1 to TRBJ2-5; D may match TRBD1 or TRBD2 (7 bases each). The CDR3 has 14 residues. Trimming took 3 bases from V and 2 from J, leaving 13 bases between them. Per germline, CDR1 DFQATT and CDR2 SNEGSKA (reference sequence). Here the CDR3 reads CSASRGGPQETQYF. The CDR3 nucleotides read TGCAGTGCTAGCAGGGGGGGCCCTCAAGAGACCCAGTACTTC.

This rearrangement joins TRBV4-3 to TRBJ2-7; 7 nucleotides line up with TRBD1. In germline, CDR1 is LGHNA, CDR2 YSLEER. V lost 5 bases, J lost 2 bases, and 6 bases stayed unmatched. The CDR3 totals 14 residues. CDR3 in DNA: TGCGCCAGCAGCTTCGGGACAGCCCCCTACGAGCAGTACTTC. This gives the protein CASSFGTAPYEQYF.

This clonotype showed up many times. This sequence joins TRBV29-1 and TRBJ2-3; D not certain. Germline CDR1 reads SQVTM; CDR2 reads ANQGSEA. V lost 5 bases and J 3 bases, leaving 12 bases between the germline ends. The CDR3 runs to 13 residues. In DNA, the CDR3 is TGCAGCGTTCAAAAGGATACGACAGATACGCAGTATTTT. Amino acid sequence: CSVQKDTTDTQYF.

CDR3 loop: CASSLWSSEKETQYF. DNA for the CDR3: TGCGCCAGCAGCTTGTGGTCGAGCGAGAAAGAGACCCAGTACTTC. The J gene is TRBJ2-5, the V gene TRBV5-1; no clear D. V was clipped by 1 base and J by 3 bases, with 13 bases between them. This CDR3 comprises 15 residues. Germline V lookup: CDR1 SGHRS, CDR2 YFSETQ.

This clonotype has only a few counts. The V gene is TRBV5-1, the J gene TRBJ2-7; tentative D call: TRBD2 (5 bases). V was shortened by 1 base and J by 0 bases, with 14 bases between the two germline ends. Germline-derived CDR1 and CDR2 are SGHRS and YFSETQ. The CDR3 loop spans 16 amino acids. CDR3 region: CASSLRSGPLSYEQYF. Here the CDR3 DNA reads TGCGCCAGCAGCTTGCGGAGCGGTCCCCTCTCCTACGAGCAGTACTTC.

This clonotype occurred many times. The V call is TRBV12-3 or TRBV12-4, the J call TRBJ2-2; 16 bases align to TRBD2. With V trimmed by 6 bases and J by 6 bases, 7 bases remained unmatched. This CDR3 is built from 17 residues. CDR3 residues: CASRSGTSGRDSGELFF. The CDR3 region has the DNA TGTGCCAGCAGGTCCGGGACTAGCGGGAGGGACTCCGGGGAGCTGTTTTTT.

Many counts were recorded for this clonotype. This chain links TRBV20-1 with TRBJ2-3; 9 bases align to TRBD2. With 1 base clipped from V and 6 bases from J, the junction kept 5 bases outside the gene matches. This CDR3 has 14 residues. CDR1 DFQATT and CDR2 SNEGSKA come from the germline V gene (reference sequence). CDR3 loop: CSARVAGGRDTQYF. DNA for the CDR3: TGCAGTGCTAGAGTCGCGGGAGGGCGGGATACGCAGTATTTT.

This clonotype was seen only a few times. This chain links TRBV27 with TRBJ2-5; D gene ambiguous. The CDR3 is 16 residues long. Germline V gene lookup returns CDR1 MNHEY and CDR2 SMNVEV (reference sequence). Trimming shortened V by 6 bases and J by 0 bases, and 17 bases separated the two germline ends. The CDR3 loop reads CASSPLGQVYQETQYF. DNA of the CDR3: TGTGCCAGCAGCCCCCTCGGGCAGGTGTACCAAGAGACCCAGTACTTC.

This clonotype showed up many times. The chain recombines TRBV4-1 with TRBJ2-7, with 9 bases lining up with TRBD2. V lost 1 base to trimming and J lost 2 bases; unmatched junction nucleotides: 3. Germline V gene sequence: CDR1 MGHRA, CDR2 YSYEKL. The CDR3 totals 15 residues. The CDR3 protein is CASSQGLAATYEQYF. In DNA form, the CDR3 reads TGCGCCAGCAGCCAAGGACTAGCGGCCACCTACGAGCAGTACTTC.

In its sample, this clonotype was seen a few times. The J gene is TRBJ2-1, the V gene TRBV12-3 or TRBV12-4; TRBD2 matches at 8 bases. V lost 5 bases to trimming and J lost 2 bases; unmatched junction nucleotides: 5. The CDR3 spans 15 residues. As DNA, the CDR3 is TGTGCCAGCAGTCATAGCGGGATCCCCTACAATGAGCAGTTCTTC. Its protein product is CASSHSGIPYNEQFF.

The V call is TRBV29-1, the J call TRBJ2-1; D is undetermined. This CDR3 has 15 residues. Trimming cost V 2 bases and J 1 base, with 12 bases left between them. Germline CDR1 SQVTM, CDR2 ANQGSEA. The CDR3 nucleotides read TGCAGCGTTGAAAAGGTGGCCAGTTCCTACAATGAGCAGTTCTTC. Protein product: CSVEKVASSYNEQFF.

This sequence joins TRBV6-5 and TRBJ1-3, with D perhaps TRBD1 (5 bases). Trimming left V 3 bases short and J 4 bases short, with 13 bases between. The CDR3 is 15 residues long. Germline lookup yields CDR1 MNHEY and CDR2 SVGAGI. CDR3 amino acids: CASSYRGATGNTIYF. The CDR3 DNA reads TGTGCCAGCAGTTATCGCGGGGCTACGGGAAACACCATATATTTT.

CDR3 DNA sequence: TGTGCCAGCAGCTTGGGGGACGGAATCTCCTACGAGCAGTACTTC. Protein sequence: CASSLGDGISYEQYF. This chain joins TRBV7-2 and TRBJ2-7; either TRBD1 or TRBD2 may supply D (5 bases each). The CDR3 is made up of 15 amino acids. V was pared by 3 bases and J by 0 bases, with 12 bases between. Germline V gene lookup returns CDR1 SGHTA and CDR2 FQGNSA.

The sample holds many counts of this clonotype. The rearrangement joins TRBV20-1 to TRBJ2-7; D gene uncertain. There are 13 residues in the CDR3. Germline values: CDR1 DFQATT, CDR2 SNEGSKA (reference sequence). V lost 4 bases, J lost 4 bases, and 14 bases lay in between. The CDR3 DNA reads TGCAGTGCTAATGACGTCTCCTCATACGAGCAGTACTTC. Amino acids: CSANDVSSYEQYF.

This clonotype appeared many times. V is TRBV15 and J is TRBJ2-1; 8 bases line up with TRBD2. Trimming cost V 0 bases and J 2 bases; bases outside gene matches: 6. The germline CDR1 and CDR2 sequences are LNHNV and YYDKDF (reference sequence). The CDR3 extends over 17 amino acids. The CDR3 DNA reads as TGTGCCACCAGCAGAGATCCCGGGGGGGCCCCCTACAATGAGCAGTTCTTC. This sequence encodes CATSRDPGGAPYNEQFF. Full variable domain (remainder filled in from reference TRBV15 and TRBJ2-1): DAMVIQNPRYQVTQFGKPVTLSCSQTLNHNVMYWYQQKSSQAPKLLFHYYDKDFNNEADTPDNFQSRRPNTSFCFLDIRSPGLGDTAMYLCATSRDPGGAPYNEQFFGPGTRLTVL.

This chain uses TRBV4-2 with TRBJ2-2; D possibly matches TRBD1 or TRBD2 (5 bases each). From germline, CDR1 is LGHNA and CDR2 YNFKEQ. The germline V and J ends were trimmed by 3 bases and 1 base, with 18 bases remaining between them. The CDR3 is 18 residues long. CDR3 sequence (DNA): TGTGCCAGCAGCCACCGAAGGGGAGCGGATGGGAACACCGGGGAGCTGTTTTTT. Translated: CASSHRRGADGNTGELFF.

V and J are TRBV29-1 and TRBJ2-1; D uncertain. Germline loops: CDR1 SQVTM, CDR2 ANQGSEA. V was pared by 4 bases and J by 6 bases, with 4 bases between. The CDR3 runs to 10 residues. The CDR3 DNA is TGCAGCGTTGGCCGCAATGAGCAGTTCTTC. Translating gives CSVGRNEQFF.

The rearrangement links TRBV20-1 to TRBJ2-7, with 10 bases lining up with TRBD2. V was pared by 3 bases and J by 2 bases, with 1 base of the junction left unmatched. The V gene's germline CDR1 is DFQATT and CDR2 SNEGSKA (reference sequence). There are 13 residues in the CDR3. The CDR3 bases are TGCAGTGCTAGGAGCGGGAGGGCCTACGAGCAGTACTTC. Its translation: CSARSGRAYEQYF.

This clonotype came up many times. V gene TRBV7-2 combines with J gene TRBJ1-1; D may be TRBD1 (6 bases). V was trimmed by 3 bases and J by 5 bases, leaving 13 bases between them. The CDR3 runs 14 residues. From germline, CDR1 is SGHTA and CDR2 FQGNSA. Written as DNA, the CDR3 is TGTGCCAGCAGCTTGGACAGAGGGGGGACTGAAGCTTTCTTT. Amino acids: CASSLDRGGTEAFF.

This clonotype was detected ten times or more. The genes are TRBV7-8 and TRBJ2-5; TRBD1 might be the D (7 bases). CDR3 size: 16 residues. The V end lost 5 bases, the J end lost 4 bases, and 20 bases lay between the germline ends. Per the germline V gene, CDR1 is SGHVS and CDR2 is FQNEAQ. In nucleotides, the CDR3 is TGTGCCAGCAGCCACACTACTCCAGGGGGAGGAGAGACCCAGTACTTC. The encoded protein is CASSHTTPGGGETQYF.